These T cell receptor beta chains were read from a single sample in a study of cytomegalovirus exposure and HLA in healthy donors. TCRdb's copy holds only in-frame clones and misses some; the assay was immunoSEQ multiplex PCR. The sample consists of more than 110,000 clones, around 75% of them appearing once. Material for sequencing was PBMCs. These receptors were taken from a female donor in good health and CMV-seronegative. Each CDR3 is given with its conserved first and last residue. The order of the fields is V gene, J gene, CDR3 protein.

>TRBV28|TRBJ1-4
CASGFPGQGYEKLFF
>TRBV5-1|TRBJ2-3
CASSLQTGLEDTQYF
>TRBV7-8|TRBJ1-4
CASSLPRTGWGEKLFF
>TRBV11-3|TRBJ2-5
CASSRGQGETQYF
>TRBV6-4|TRBJ1-4
CASQRTGGTGNEKLFF
>TRBV19|TRBJ1-5
CASSTLTGNVGNQPQHF
>TRBV6-1|TRBJ1-4
CASSEVIQGAVDEKLFF
>TRBV23-1|TRBJ2-5
CASSQSTGPRPTGAETQYF
>TRBV2|TRBJ2-1
CASRGGGLNEQFF
>TRBV6-6|TRBJ1-1
CASVSRGYTEAFF
>TRBV2|TRBJ2-7
CASSEPDRNYEQYF
>TRBV6-5|TRBJ1-2
CASSYSQGSYGYTF
>TRBV11-2|TRBJ2-7
CASSLRDRGFEVYEQYF
>TRBV28|TRBJ2-3
CASSSGLTDTQYF
>TRBV6-5|TRBJ1-1
CASSYSGGQGEAFF
>TRBV29-1|TRBJ1-5
CSVGSGRQPQHF
>TRBV14|TRBJ2-5
CASSQDIRLHRQETQYF
>TRBV6-5|TRBJ2-1
CASSYSAEQFF
>TRBV7-9|TRBJ2-3
CASSPLPGLAYTDTQYF
>TRBV28|TRBJ1-1
CASSLGPIEAFF
>TRBV13|TRBJ2-1
CASSPGLAAYNEQFF
>TRBV19|TRBJ1-5
CASRGQVNQPQHF
>TRBV6-4|TRBJ1-1
CASSVDRETEAFF